The clone carrying this T cell receptor beta chain was found many times. The antigen remains unidentified. A library of TCRbeta sequences, prepared with unique molecular identifiers, was generated. TCRdb re-called the PCR reads with MiXCR, one entry per CDR3 protein. The table lists 60,000 to 70,000 distinct CDR3 sequences, 4.9% of them singletons, with around 18% in the top ten. The data belong to a study of T-cell reconstitution after alpha-beta-depleted transplantation in children. Study-level findings and limits: Surviving recipient T cells and thymic progenitors underlay high day-60 TCRbeta diversity in some patients. Newly produced T cells mostly provided counts and TCRbeta diversity after one year, as hyperexpanded clones declined. Reportedly, roughly two months post-transplant, alpha-beta T cells arose from several hundred expanded graft clones.

The sequence was obtained from a boy in the first two years of life who had a stem cell transplant for acute myeloid leukemia, so the T cells may come from the graft donor. Sample: PBMCs, mostly from graft donor cells, taken 180 days after TCRalphabeta/CD19-depleted stem cell transplant.

The CDR3 reads CASSEFQGMGQPQHF. Here the CDR3 DNA reads TGCGCCAGCAGTGAATTTCAGGGAATGGGTCAGCCCCAGCATTTT. V usage is TRBV10-1 and J usage is TRBJ1-5; possible D gene TRBD1, 5 bases. Germline V gene sequence: CDR1 WNHNN, CDR2 SYGVQD (reference sequence). The CDR3 is 15 residues long. Trimming pared 3 bases from V and 6 bases from J, leaving 15 bases between.